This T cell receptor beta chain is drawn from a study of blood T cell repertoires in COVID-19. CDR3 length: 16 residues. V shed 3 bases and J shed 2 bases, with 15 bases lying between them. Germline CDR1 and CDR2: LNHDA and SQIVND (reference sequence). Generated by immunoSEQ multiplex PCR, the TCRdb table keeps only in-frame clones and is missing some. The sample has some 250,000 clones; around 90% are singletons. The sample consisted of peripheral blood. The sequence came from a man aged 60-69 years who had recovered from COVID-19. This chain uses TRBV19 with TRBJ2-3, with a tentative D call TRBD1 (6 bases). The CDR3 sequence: CASSMSGTLYTDTQYF. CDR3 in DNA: TGTGCCAGTAGTATGTCCGGGACACTATACACAGATACGCAGTATTTT.